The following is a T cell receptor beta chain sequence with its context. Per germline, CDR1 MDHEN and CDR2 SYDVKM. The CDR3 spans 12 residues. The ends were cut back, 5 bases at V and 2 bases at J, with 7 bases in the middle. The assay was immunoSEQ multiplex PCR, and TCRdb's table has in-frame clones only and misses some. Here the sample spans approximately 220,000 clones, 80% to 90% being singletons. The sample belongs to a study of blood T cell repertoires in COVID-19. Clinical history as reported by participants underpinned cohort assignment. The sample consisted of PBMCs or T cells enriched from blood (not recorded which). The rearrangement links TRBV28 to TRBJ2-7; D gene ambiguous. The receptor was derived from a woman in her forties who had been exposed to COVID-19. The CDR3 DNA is TGTGCCAGCAGTCCCCCAACCTACGAGCAGTACTTC. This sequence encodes CASSPPTYEQYF.